The rows below give T cell receptor beta chains drawn from one sample of a study of cytomegalovirus exposure and HLA in healthy donors. Libraries were prepared by immunoSEQ multiplex PCR; TCRdb keeps only in-frame clonotypes and omits some of them. The sample lists around 120,000 clones, over 60% occurring once. The sequencing input was PBMCs. The receptor source for this set is a human donor in good health. CDR3s include the opening cysteine and the closing phenylalanine or tryptophan. Fields, in order: V gene, CDR3 length, J gene, CDR3 protein.

TRBV27	16	TRBJ2-2	CASSLAGQGNTGELFF
TRBV5-1	13	TRBJ1-2	CASSLGQNYGYTF
TRBV4-1	18	TRBJ2-7	CASSPGLVPPSKDYEQYF
TRBV7-9	14	TRBJ2-7	CASSPDRSLYEQYF
TRBV7-2	15	TRBJ2-2	CASRGTGGLSGELFF
TRBV19	15	TRBJ1-1	CASSMEHSPNTEAFF
TRBV1	14	TRBJ2-3	CTSSFRVNTDTQYF
TRBV6-1	15	.	CASSEGTGGSYEQYF
TRBV19	14	TRBJ2-7	CASSMGQISYEQYF
TRBV19	16	TRBJ2-3	CASSQGTGEYTDTQYF
TRBV4-2	18	TRBJ2-3	CASSQVTSGGAATDTQYF